A single sample is the source of the 16 T cell receptor beta chains below, sequenced in a study of Ad26.COV2.S vaccination and SARS-CoV-2 variants. The protocol was immunoSEQ multiplex PCR, while the TCRdb copy is restricted to in-frame clones and leaves out a portion. The sample lists about 180,000 clones, roughly 89% occurring once. The sequenced sample was peripheral blood, obtained after recovery from COVID-19. The receptors stem from a human donor who had recovered from COVID-19.

This clone was counted between two and nine times. The V call is TRBV5-8, the J call TRBJ2-3; D is unclear. The CDR3 is made up of 15 amino acids. Germline V gene sequence: CDR1 SGHTS, CDR2 YDEGEE. V was shortened by 0 bases and J by 3 bases, with 11 bases between the two germline ends. The CDR3 is CASSLGTVTTDTQYF. Written as DNA, the CDR3 is TGTGCCAGCAGCTTGGGAACAGTTACGACAGATACGCAGTATTTT.

The chain is built from TRBV29-1 and TRBJ2-7; 9 positions agree with TRBD1. J lost 5 bases, V lost 7 bases, and 6 bases had no gene match. There are 12 residues in the CDR3. Per germline, CDR1 SQVTM and CDR2 ANQGSEA. The CDR3 DNA follows: TGCAGCGCTGGGGACAGGGCCCACGAGCAGTACTTC. As protein: CSAGDRAHEQYF.

The V gene is TRBV6-4, the J gene TRBJ1-5, with unresolved D. The CDR3 sequence is 14 residues long. The germline gives CDR1 MRHNA, CDR2 SNTAGT. V was cut by 11 bases and J by 5 bases, with 19 bases left in between. CDR3 bases: TGTGCCGGGCTCATTTATCTCGTTTATCAGCCCCAGCATTTT. It translates to CAGLIYLVYQPQHF.

The rearrangement uses TRBV5-6 and TRBJ1-5; D is undetermined. CDR3 length equals 15 residues. Trimming removed 0 bases at V and 0 bases at J, with 7 bases between. Germline V gene sequence: CDR1 SGHDT, CDR2 YYEEEE. The CDR3 DNA follows: TGTGCCAGCAGCTTGGGGCCATATAGCAATCAGCCCCAGCATTTT. Its translation: CASSLGPYSNQPQHF.

The chain uses TRBV5-6 and TRBJ1-3; the D gene is possibly TRBD1 (6 bases). Trimming shortened V by 0 bases and J by 4 bases, and 8 bases separated the two germline ends. CDR1 and CDR2 (germline): SGHDT, YYEEEE. The CDR3 has 14 amino acids. CDR3: CASSLDQGGNTIYF. CDR3 nucleotides: TGTGCCAGCAGCTTGGATCAGGGGGGAAACACCATATATTTT.

The chain is built from TRBV5-8 and TRBJ2-1, with D unresolved. Trimming cost V 1 base and J 4 bases, with 18 bases left between them. The germline V gene encodes CDR1 SGHTS and CDR2 YDEGEE. CDR3 length: 17 amino acids. The chain's CDR3 is CASSLTKAGIGYNEQFF. CDR3 DNA sequence: TGTGCCAGCAGCTTGACGAAGGCTGGGATCGGTTACAATGAGCAGTTCTTC.

This chain connects TRBV7-9 to TRBJ1-1; D is perhaps TRBD1 (5 bases). The CDR3 has 14 residues. Germline-derived CDR1 and CDR2 are SEHNR and FQNEAQ (reference sequence). Trimming removed 5 bases from V and 1 base from J, with 11 bases in between. As DNA, the CDR3 is TGTGCCAGCAGCCGCAGGGTCCCGAACACTGAAGCTTTCTTT. Amino acid sequence: CASSRRVPNTEAFF.

This clone was detected only once. The rearrangement joins TRBV30 to TRBJ1-2; 9 bases line up with TRBD1. The germline V gene has CDR1 GTSNPN and CDR2 SVGIG (reference sequence). Trimming cost V 1 base and J 2 bases; bases outside gene matches: 2. The CDR3 is 14 residues long. This CDR3 is CAWSGTGDNYGYTF. The CDR3, as DNA: TGTGCCTGGAGTGGGACAGGGGACAACTATGGCTACACCTTC.

The V and J genes are TRBV15 and TRBJ2-5, with D possibly TRBD1 on 7 matching bases. Germline CDR1 reads LNHNV; CDR2 reads YYDKDF (reference sequence). Trimming cost V 2 bases and J 5 bases, with 15 bases left between them. This CDR3 comprises 15 residues. The DNA of the CDR3 is TGTGCCACCAGCAGAACCGCAGGGGGGTGGGAGACCCAGTACTTC. As protein: CATSRTAGGWETQYF.

The table lists this clone with a few counts. Distinct nucleotide sequences in the sample also encode this CDR3. V is TRBV12-3 or TRBV12-4 and J is TRBJ1-5; D not resolved. The CDR3 extends over 13 amino acids. Trimming removed 6 bases from V and 2 bases from J, with 8 bases in between. The CDR3 spells CASRGDGNQPQHF. CDR3 bases: TGTGCCAGCAGAGGCGACGGCAATCAGCCCCAGCATTTT.

The V and J genes are TRBV7-9 and TRBJ1-1; 12 bases agree with TRBD1. In germline, CDR1 is SEHNR, CDR2 FQNEAQ (reference sequence). The CDR3 has 18 amino acids. With V trimmed by 2 bases and J by 1 base, 8 bases remained unmatched. The CDR3 spells CASSLIGTGGRKNTEAFF. The CDR3 DNA sequence: TGTGCCAGCAGCTTAATCGGGACAGGGGGCAGGAAGAACACTGAAGCTTTCTTT.

The J gene is TRBJ2-3, the V gene TRBV14, with a possible D match to TRBD1 (6 bases). CDR1 is SGHDN and CDR2 is FVKESK in the germline V gene. Trimming stripped 3 bases from V and 3 bases from J, with 13 bases between. The CDR3 consists of 15 residues. Here the CDR3 DNA reads TGTGCCAGCAGCCACACGTACAGGGTAACAGATACGCAGTATTTT. Encoded protein: CASSHTYRVTDTQYF.

This chain uses TRBV3-1 (or the pseudogene TRBV3-2) with TRBJ2-1, with TRBD2 identical over 10 bases. This CDR3 comprises 15 residues. J lost 3 bases, V lost 2 bases, and 1 base had no gene match. Looked up from germline, CDR1 is LGHDT and CDR2 is YNNKEL (reference sequence). CDR3 sequence reads: CASSQSGGGYNEQFF. Here the CDR3 DNA reads TGTGCCAGCAGCCAAAGCGGGGGGGGCTACAATGAGCAGTTCTTC.

Here the CDR3 reads CAISESSPGAGETQYF. The CDR3 DNA sequence: TGTGCCATCAGTGAGTCCTCCCCGGGGGCGGGAGAGACCCAGTACTTC. The rearrangement uses TRBV10-3 and TRBJ2-5, with D possibly being TRBD1 or TRBD2 (6 bases each). The germline V gene has CDR1 ENHRY and CDR2 SYGVKD. Trimming stripped 0 bases from V and 4 bases from J, with 15 bases between. The CDR3 totals 16 residues.

The sample holds one count of this clone. The chain links TRBV4-2 to TRBJ2-2; weak D call: TRBD2 (7 bases). The ends were cut back, 0 bases at V and 9 bases at J, with 20 bases in the middle. CDR1 LGHNA and CDR2 YNFKEQ come from the germline V gene. The CDR3 is made up of 17 amino acids. CDR3 sequence: CASSQDLANGGLRELFF. In DNA, the CDR3 is TGTGCCAGCAGCCAAGATCTAGCTAACGGGGGGCTGAGGGAGCTGTTTTTT.

This clone was counted a single time. V gene TRBV2 combines with J gene TRBJ2-1; D gene unclear. This CDR3 is built from 13 residues. Germline V gene data show CDR1 as SNHLY and CDR2 as FYNNEI. V shed 3 bases and J shed 6 bases, with 9 bases lying between them. The DNA of the CDR3 is TGTGCCAGCAGTGATCGGGTTGGCAATGAGCAGTTCTTC. Protein sequence: CASSDRVGNEQFF.